Following are 9 T cell receptor beta chains from one sample sequenced in a study of blood T cells in healthy people across ages. Then a second PCR, running about 6 to 11 cycles, was carried out with a sample-barcoded 5' primer and a J-beta primer mix. TCRdb independently ran MiXCR on the 5' RACE reads; one entry per CDR3 protein. The sample holds about 590,000 distinct CDR3 sequences, under 30% seen once. Sequenced material: blood. The receptors here all came from a woman older than 75 in good health.

This clonotype was counted ten times or more. The CDR3 region is CSADSLRGNTDTQYF. CDR3 coding DNA: TGCAGTGCTGATAGCCTTAGGGGGAACACAGATACGCAGTATTTT. The chain joins TRBV20-1 to TRBJ2-3, with a weak D call TRBD1 (6 bases). The V end was cut by 5 bases, the J end by 2 bases, with 17 bases between. CDR3 length equals 15 residues. CDR1 and CDR2 from the germline V gene are DFQATT and SNEGSKA (reference sequence).

To note about this clonotype: This may stem from a read error, because a much larger clone lies one nucleotide away. This chain uses TRBV7-6 with TRBJ2-5; D gene unclear. Germline CDR1 reads SGHVS; CDR2 reads FNYEAQ. This CDR3 contains 15 residues. The CDR3 region is CASSLEFGGQEAQYF. Written as DNA, the CDR3 is TGTGCCAGCAGCTTAGAGTTCGGCGGTCAAGAGGCCCAGTACTTC.

With regard to this clonotype: A single base separates this from a much larger clone, so it may be a read error. The J gene is TRBJ2-7, the V gene TRBV5-1; D may be TRBD1 (6 bases). V was trimmed by 0 bases and J by 7 bases, leaving 17 bases between them. The CDR3 totals 15 residues. CDR1 SGHRS and CDR2 YFSETQ come from the germline V gene. The CDR3 protein is CASSLEGVPGNEQYF. The CDR3 nucleotides read TGCGCCAGCAGCTTGGAGGGGGTTCCTGGAAATGAGCAGTACTTC.

Turning to this clonotype: A much larger clone differs by one base, so this may be a read error. The chain carries TRBV28 and TRBJ2-3; D perhaps matches TRBD1 (6 bases). From germline, CDR1 is MDHEN and CDR2 SYDVKM. The CDR3 runs to 10 residues. The CDR3 protein is CASGDRTLYF. CDR3 DNA sequence: TGTGCCAGCGGTGACAGGACGCTGTATTTT.

This clonotype has ten or more counts. The V gene is TRBV7-6, the J gene TRBJ2-7; D is unclear. In germline, CDR1 is SGHVS, CDR2 FNYEAQ. This CDR3 has 15 amino acids. Trimming cost V 1 base and J 5 bases, with 15 bases left between them. CDR3 coding DNA: TGTGCCAGCAGCTTAGAGGGTCCCCAGGCCCACGAGCAGTACTTC. It encodes CASSLEGPQAHEQYF.

With regard to this clonotype: At one of its ends the junction is not consistent with the germline gene, which may arise from a read error. The rearrangement joins TRBV2 to TRBJ1-5; D is perhaps TRBD1 (5 bases). Looked up from germline, CDR1 is SNHLY and CDR2 is FYNNEI. The CDR3 has 15 amino acids. The CDR3 loop reads CASSEDSYNNQPQHF. In nucleotides, the CDR3 is TGTGCCAGCAGCGAAGACAGCTATAACAATCAGCCCCAGCATTTT.

At least ten counts were recorded for this clonotype. The gene calls are TRBV7-2 and TRBJ2-3; TRBD2 aligns across 9 bases. Germline V gene lookup returns CDR1 SGHTA and CDR2 FQGNSA. This CDR3 has 19 residues. V gave up 5 bases and J gave up 4 bases; unmatched junction bases: 19. DNA of the CDR3: TGTGCCAGCAGCCACCACCCGGGACTGGCGGGGGGGCGCCCAGATACGCAGTATTTT. Amino acid sequence: CASSHHPGLAGGRPDTQYF.

This clonotype was seen many times. The chain links TRBV20-1 to TRBJ2-7; weak D call: TRBD1 (5 bases). This CDR3 has 12 residues. Between the trimmed V and J ends, which lost 6 bases and 2 bases, there was a span of 11 bases. Germline lookup yields CDR1 DFQATT and CDR2 SNEGSKA (reference sequence). This chain's CDR3 is CSAVDNAYEQYF. The CDR3 coding sequence is TGCAGTGCGGTGGACAATGCCTACGAGCAGTACTTC.

This clonotype showed up just a few times. The J gene is TRBJ1-2, the V gene TRBV3-1; 9 bases are a match to TRBD1. CDR1 LGHDT and CDR2 YNNKEL come from the germline V gene (reference sequence). This CDR3 region has 16 residues. Trimming cost V 0 bases and J 8 bases; bases outside gene matches: 10. DNA of the CDR3: TGTGCCAGCAGCCAAGAAGGCGACAGGGGGGTTGGCGGCTACACCTTC. Translation: CASSQEGDRGVGGYTF.